Given below is one T cell receptor (beta chain) in context. TCR beta VDJ combinations and CDR3 sequences were profiled from genomic DNA. TCRdb re-analysed the reads in MiXCR, keeping a single row per CDR3 protein. This table has over 250,000 distinct CDR3 sequences, approximately 60% appearing once. Flow cytometry had shown expanded CD8+CD57+ cells in the patients chosen for sequencing. The sample comes from a study of CD8+CD57+ T cells in acquired aplastic anemia. The CDR3 has 12 amino acids. V lost 4 bases, J lost 7 bases, and 9 bases lay in between. The sequenced sample was sorted CD4+, CD8+, or CD8+CD57+ T cells (not recorded which) from PBMCs. This sequence joins TRBV12-3 or TRBV12-4 and TRBJ2-3, with D uncertain. The sequence was collected from a human donor with aplastic anemia. CDR3 DNA: TGTGCCAGCAGTTCCATGGGGTATACGCAGTATTTT. This sequence encodes CASSSMGYTQYF.